Listed below are T cell receptor beta chains from one sample, sequenced in a study of T cell responses to AZD1222 COVID-19 vaccine. TCRdb's copy holds only in-frame clones and misses some; the assay was immunoSEQ multiplex PCR. The table includes 110,000 to 150,000 clones, approximately 90% detected once. The specimen was peripheral blood, collected 28 days after the second AZD1222 dose. Source of these receptors: an adult who received the AZD1222 COVID-19 vaccine. CDR3s include the opening cysteine and the closing phenylalanine or tryptophan. A D gene is named only where the DNA matches it firmly. Size tells how often a clone was seen (once, few, many) or the class of an expanded clone, and some rows leave it out.

d_gene	v_gene	abundance	j_gene	CDR3aa	CDR3nt
-	TRBV28	once	TRBJ1-2	CASSLSGGYGYTF	TGTGCCAGCAGTTTAAGTGGGGGGTATGGCTACACCTTC
TRBD2	TRBV4-2	-	TRBJ2-5	CASSLTSGRPQETQYF	TGTGCCAGCAGCCTTACTAGCGGGAGACCCCAAGAGACCCAGTACTTC
-	TRBV6-6	-	TRBJ1-1	CASNGAEDPEAFF	TGTGCCAGCAACGGGGCAGAGGATCCTGAAGCTTTCTTT
-	TRBV6-2/TRBV6-3	-	TRBJ1-5	CASSRSRASNQPQHF	TGTGCCAGCAGTAGGAGCAGGGCCTCCAATCAGCCCCAGCATTTT
-	TRBV28	-	TRBJ2-7	CASRNSGAYEQYF	TGTGCCAGCAGGAATTCTGGGGCCTACGAGCAGTACTTC
TRBD1	TRBV9	few	TRBJ1-4	CASSPDRVGTNEKLFF	TGTGCCAGCAGCCCTGACAGGGTTGGCACTAATGAAAAACTGTTTTTT
-	TRBV21-1	-	TRBJ1-2	CASSKIPWRGYTF	TGTGCCAGCAGCAAAATACCCTGGCGTGGCTACACCTTC
-	TRBV6-1	-	TRBJ2-3	CASSEYGGGRPYTQYF	TGTGCCAGCAGTGAGTATGGGGGAGGCAGACCGTATACGCAGTATTTT
-	TRBV2	-	TRBJ2-6	CASSERAGRGSGANVLTF	TGTGCCAGCAGTGAAAGGGCCGGAAGAGGCTCTGGGGCCAACGTCCTGACTTTC
-	TRBV6-6	-	TRBJ2-2	CATWGPGTGELFF	TGTGCCACCTGGGGACCGGGCACCGGGGAGCTGTTTTTT
TRBD2	TRBV5-1	-	TRBJ2-7	CASSVSGREYEQYF	TGCGCCAGCAGCGTAAGCGGGAGGGAATACGAGCAGTACTTC
-	TRBV19	-	TRBJ1-2	CATWDENYGYTF	TGTGCCACCTGGGACGAGAACTATGGCTACACCTTC
TRBD1	TRBV27	once	TRBJ2-3	CASPRLGQRGRSTDTQYF	TGTGCCAGCCCGCGACTGGGACAGAGGGGACGGAGCACAGATACGCAGTATTTT
-	TRBV10-2	-	TRBJ1-2	CASSGQGGYTF	TGCGCCAGCAGTGGCCAGGGTGGCTACACCTTC
-	TRBV10-3	-	TRBJ2-7	CAISELARPYEQYF	TGTGCCATCAGTGAGTTGGCCAGGCCCTACGAGCAGTACTTC
-	TRBV28	-	TRBJ2-2	CASSFHGNQGPNTGELFF	TGTGCCAGCAGTTTCCACGGCAACCAGGGTCCGAACACCGGGGAGCTGTTTTTT
-	TRBV7-9	-	TRBJ1-6	CASSSLGRDSPLHF	TGTGCCAGCAGCTCTCTCGGCCGGGATTCACCCCTCCACTTT
-	TRBV3-1/TRBV3-2	-	TRBJ2-1	CASSQGPSAGDQFF	TGTGCCAGCAGCCAGGGTCCTAGCGCAGGAGATCAGTTCTTC
-	TRBV5-1	once	TRBJ2-1	CASSGGTGYNEQFF	TGCGCCAGCAGCGGGGGGACGGGATACAATGAGCAGTTCTTC
TRBD2	TRBV5-4	-	TRBJ2-1	CASSLPPGGFNEQFF	TGTGCCAGCAGCTTACCTCCGGGAGGGTTCAATGAGCAGTTCTTC
-	TRBV18	-	TRBJ1-5	CASSPSGRDQPQHF	TGTGCCAGCTCACCCTCGGGCAGGGATCAGCCCCAGCATTTT
-	TRBV4-1	few	TRBJ1-4	CASSLPYEKLFF	TGCGCCAGCAGCCTCCCGTATGAAAAACTGTTTTTT
TRBD1	TRBV7-6	-	TRBJ1-1	CASSLVATGGFTEAFF	TGTGCCAGCAGCTTAGTAGCCACAGGGGGCTTTACTGAAGCTTTCTTT
-	TRBV9	once	TRBJ1-2	CASSAGQGYTF	TGTGCCAGCAGCGCCGGACAGGGCTACACCTTC
-	TRBV27	-	TRBJ2-3	CASSLRLGRTDTQYF	TGTGCCAGCAGTCTTCGACTAGGGCGCACAGATACGCAGTATTTT
TRBD1	TRBV29-1	once	TRBJ2-7	CSVEGQPYEQYF	TGCAGCGTTGAGGGACAGCCCTACGAGCAGTACTTC
-	TRBV28	-	TRBJ1-5	CASSLQDQPQHF	TGTGCCAGCAGTTTACAGGATCAGCCCCAGCATTTT